This TCR beta chain was sequenced in a study of T cells in Graves' hyperthyroidism and ophthalmopathy. Study-wide background: Peripheral blood specimens were obtained at initial diagnosis, prior to any treatment.

Study-wide findings and caveats: The model anticipated ophthalmopathy a median about 7 months pre-onset.

The V gene's germline CDR1 is DFQATT and CDR2 SNEGSKA (reference sequence). V shed 5 bases and J 7 bases; nucleotides not matched to a gene: 13. The CDR3 totals 14 residues. As regards this clonotype: Its target is not known.

TCR beta CDR3 sequences were amplified from RNA transcripts. Using the HTBI primer set, a first-round RT-PCR was run on the TCR CDR3. TCRdb re-analysed the multiplex PCR reads in MiXCR, keeping a single row per CDR3 protein. This sample has hundreds of thousands of distinct CDR3 sequences, with about two fifths found just once. The sample taken for sequencing was blood. The J gene is TRBJ1-2, the V gene TRBV20-1; TRBD1 agrees at 7 bases. This clonotype was obtained from a man younger than 30 with Graves' hyperthyroidism. CDR3 residues: CSAATGSVSGGYTF. CDR3 coding DNA: TGCAGTGCTGCGACAGGGAGTGTCTCAGGTGGCTACACCTTC.